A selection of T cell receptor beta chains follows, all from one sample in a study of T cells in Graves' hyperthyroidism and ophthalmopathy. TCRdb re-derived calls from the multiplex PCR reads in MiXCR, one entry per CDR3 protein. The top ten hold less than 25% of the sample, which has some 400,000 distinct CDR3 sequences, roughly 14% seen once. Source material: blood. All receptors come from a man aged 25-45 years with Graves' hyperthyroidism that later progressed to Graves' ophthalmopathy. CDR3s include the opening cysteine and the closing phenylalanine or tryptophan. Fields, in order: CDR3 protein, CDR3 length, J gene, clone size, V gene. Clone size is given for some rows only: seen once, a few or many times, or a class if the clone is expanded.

CDR3aa: CASTLGGGGQETQYF; len: 15; j_gene: TRBJ2-5; abundance: .; v_gene: TRBV9
CDR3aa: CASRDTIATNEKLFF; len: 15; j_gene: TRBJ1-4; abundance: many; v_gene: TRBV28
CDR3aa: CASSHQGGSGNQETQYF; len: 17; j_gene: TRBJ2-5; abundance: .; v_gene: TRBV13
CDR3aa: CASSQGQGSNYGYTF; len: 15; j_gene: TRBJ1-2; abundance: many; v_gene: TRBV3-1
CDR3aa: CASSPRVGGPGELFF; len: 15; j_gene: TRBJ2-2; abundance: .; v_gene: TRBV12-3/TRBV12-4
CDR3aa: CASSQGVSISKNIQYF; len: 16; j_gene: TRBJ2-4; abundance: few; v_gene: TRBV14
CDR3aa: CASTPTPAGRYTF; len: 13; j_gene: TRBJ1-2; abundance: many; v_gene: TRBV5-5
CDR3aa: CASSLDYRTPFGQETQYF; len: 18; j_gene: TRBJ2-5; abundance: few; v_gene: TRBV5-1
CDR3aa: CSTGQGSTDTQYF; len: 13; j_gene: TRBJ2-3; abundance: few; v_gene: TRBV29-1
CDR3aa: CASKLGLAVYNEHFF; len: 15; j_gene: TRBJ2-1; abundance: .; v_gene: TRBV27
CDR3aa: CSARVTSGPRQETQYF; len: 16; j_gene: TRBJ2-5; abundance: many; v_gene: TRBV20-1
CDR3aa: CASSLGDTLNNSPLHF; len: 16; j_gene: TRBJ1-6; abundance: .; v_gene: TRBV5-1
CDR3aa: CASSTQGTSSPLHF; len: 14; j_gene: TRBJ1-6; abundance: few; v_gene: TRBV5-5
CDR3aa: CASTGTIGELFF; len: 12; j_gene: TRBJ2-2; abundance: few; v_gene: TRBV27
CDR3aa: CASSSGGNYEQYF; len: 13; j_gene: TRBJ2-7; abundance: many; v_gene: TRBV12-3/TRBV12-4
CDR3aa: CASSPQGLEQYF; len: 12; j_gene: TRBJ2-7; abundance: many; v_gene: TRBV28
CDR3aa: CASSLQDYRSTDTQYF; len: 16; j_gene: TRBJ2-3; abundance: .; v_gene: TRBV5-1
CDR3aa: CSAQTSGGITGELFF; len: 15; j_gene: TRBJ2-2; abundance: many; v_gene: TRBV20-1
CDR3aa: CASRGLAGMSEQFF; len: 14; j_gene: TRBJ2-1; abundance: once; v_gene: TRBV5-1
CDR3aa: CASREQVEETQYF; len: 13; j_gene: TRBJ2-5; abundance: .; v_gene: TRBV2
CDR3aa: CASTLSTGSNQPQHF; len: 15; j_gene: TRBJ1-5; abundance: many; v_gene: TRBV12-3/TRBV12-4
CDR3aa: CASSVLRTGPVGYTF; len: 15; j_gene: TRBJ1-2; abundance: many; v_gene: TRBV7-2
CDR3aa: CASSSGAPYSNQPQHF; len: 16; j_gene: TRBJ1-5; abundance: few; v_gene: TRBV10-1
CDR3aa: CASSQSRLSGNTIYF; len: 15; j_gene: TRBJ1-3; abundance: once; v_gene: TRBV16
CDR3aa: CASSPPDRSDIQYF; len: 14; j_gene: TRBJ2-4; abundance: few; v_gene: TRBV13
CDR3aa: CASSSPGKLFF; len: 11; j_gene: TRBJ1-4; abundance: many; v_gene: TRBV12-3/TRBV12-4
CDR3aa: CASITFSSGGITDTQYF; len: 17; j_gene: TRBJ2-3; abundance: many; v_gene: TRBV2
CDR3aa: CASSDRGLAEAFF; len: 13; j_gene: TRBJ1-1; abundance: once; v_gene: TRBV2
CDR3aa: CASSRHMTGNYGYTF; len: 15; j_gene: TRBJ1-2; abundance: many; v_gene: TRBV28
CDR3aa: CASRGPESHEQYF; len: 13; j_gene: TRBJ2-7; abundance: many; v_gene: TRBV2
CDR3aa: CASTQTNRGETQYF; len: 14; j_gene: TRBJ2-5; abundance: many; v_gene: TRBV28
CDR3aa: CASGFEGTNEKLFF; len: 14; j_gene: TRBJ1-4; abundance: few; v_gene: TRBV12-5
CDR3aa: CASSPKDRGRNTEAFF; len: 16; j_gene: TRBJ1-1; abundance: few; v_gene: TRBV5-4
CDR3aa: CASSPTEADTQYF; len: 13; j_gene: TRBJ2-3; abundance: few; v_gene: TRBV14
CDR3aa: CASSVFNSPLHF; len: 12; j_gene: TRBJ1-6; abundance: many; v_gene: TRBV9
CDR3aa: CASSRTSGAIKVETQYF; len: 17; j_gene: TRBJ2-5; abundance: many; v_gene: TRBV27
CDR3aa: CAKTEQTNTEAFF; len: 13; j_gene: TRBJ1-1; abundance: many; v_gene: TRBV12-3/TRBV12-4
CDR3aa: CSARDREGRGSYNEQFF; len: 17; j_gene: TRBJ2-1; abundance: many; v_gene: TRBV20-1
CDR3aa: CASSQTTGTKYEQYF; len: 15; j_gene: TRBJ2-7; abundance: many; v_gene: TRBV3-1
CDR3aa: CASRPGNGNQPQHF; len: 14; j_gene: TRBJ1-5; abundance: many; v_gene: TRBV2
CDR3aa: CSARDRGRETQYF; len: 13; j_gene: TRBJ2-5; abundance: many; v_gene: TRBV20-1
CDR3aa: CSVLTGAQYF; len: 10; j_gene: TRBJ2-3; abundance: many; v_gene: TRBV20-1
CDR3aa: CSARTASYEQYF; len: 12; j_gene: TRBJ2-7; abundance: .; v_gene: TRBV29-1
CDR3aa: CASSSGTGFGYTF; len: 13; j_gene: TRBJ1-2; abundance: few; v_gene: TRBV5-1
CDR3aa: CASSGQGQPQHF; len: 12; j_gene: TRBJ1-5; abundance: many; v_gene: TRBV11-2
CDR3aa: CASSSGQTNEQFF; len: 13; j_gene: TRBJ2-1; abundance: many; v_gene: TRBV5-1
CDR3aa: CASSQALSGGLSSYNEQFF; len: 19; j_gene: TRBJ2-1; abundance: few; v_gene: TRBV4-2
CDR3aa: CASSGQGEETQYF; len: 13; j_gene: TRBJ2-5; abundance: many; v_gene: TRBV6-1
CDR3aa: CASKGAVGEKLFF; len: 13; j_gene: TRBJ1-4; abundance: many; v_gene: TRBV28
CDR3aa: CAISESRGRETQYF; len: 14; j_gene: TRBJ2-5; abundance: many; v_gene: TRBV10-3
CDR3aa: CASSYGHSIASDTQYF; len: 16; j_gene: TRBJ2-3; abundance: many; v_gene: TRBV6-2/TRBV6-3
CDR3aa: CASSPARGVEQFF; len: 13; j_gene: TRBJ2-1; abundance: many; v_gene: TRBV18
CDR3aa: CASSFGRDYEQFF; len: 13; j_gene: TRBJ2-1; abundance: few; v_gene: TRBV27
CDR3aa: CASTASEYNEQFF; len: 13; j_gene: TRBJ2-1; abundance: many; v_gene: TRBV2
CDR3aa: CASSYRGVPNEQFF; len: 14; j_gene: TRBJ2-1; abundance: many; v_gene: TRBV5-1
CDR3aa: CASSRTWTEAFF; len: 12; j_gene: TRBJ1-1; abundance: many; v_gene: TRBV7-8
CDR3aa: CASSIGAAGNTEAFF; len: 15; j_gene: TRBJ1-1; abundance: .; v_gene: TRBV19
CDR3aa: CASNGDSVYGYTF; len: 13; j_gene: TRBJ1-2; abundance: many; v_gene: TRBV2
CDR3aa: CASSQGVLEPQHF; len: 13; j_gene: TRBJ1-5; abundance: .; v_gene: TRBV4-1
CDR3aa: CASILGQTQYF; len: 11; j_gene: TRBJ2-5; abundance: .; v_gene: TRBV7-9